Reported below is one T cell receptor beta chain. The antigen it binds to is not known. Per-base quality was not reported, and no clone a single base away is much larger than it. The CDR3 measures 16 amino acids from cysteine to phenylalanine. The kept DNA is CDR3 alone, 48 bases in frame from the first base. Trimming takes 0 bases off V and 4 bases off J; junction bases not matched to a gene: 6. Based on the germline V gene, the CDR1 and CDR2 sequences are SGHRS and YFSETQ. TCRbeta CDR3 regions were amplified from genomic DNA using the immunoSEQ Assay, a bias-controlled multiplex PCR. On the study's bioinformatics: The number of nucleated cells in each sample was estimated from the amplification of reference gene primers within the assay. To quantify the absolute abundance of each unique TCRbeta CDR3 rearrangement, sequence reads were collapsed and filtered. For each sample, productive Simpson clonality was calculated as the square root of Simpson's diversity index across productive rearrangements. Held by TCRdb, this immuneACCESS table contains in-frame sequences only and omits some clones. Under half of the omission traces to an unresolved V gene where checked; the cause of the rest is unknown. V, J and clone size reflect that table, while D and trimming were determined from the DNA. The sample table lists some 29,000 clones, 89% of them with a count of one. The ten largest make up about 3.2% of the sample.

This record belongs to a study of blood T cell repertoires in COVID-19 (TCRdb year 2020). Notes on the research overall: Samples covering the acute and convalescent phases of COVID-19 were provided by collaborators in the United States, Italy and Spain. A freely available public database, intended as a resource for researchers studying the immune response to SARS-CoV-2, is where the repertoires were released. The samples were drawn from two sources: the first 160 participants of the ongoing ImmuneRACE study, and 1,000 to 1,500 subjects contributed by 6 global collaborators. Deeply sampled blood TCRbeta repertoires from subjects exposed to, actively infected with, or recovered from COVID-19 were included in the dataset. A de-identified subject ID, COVID-19 status, age in years and sex were almost always included in the sample metadata. The prospective study material was composed of cDNA or gDNA derived from T cells, B-cell-depleted T cells, or PBMCs. Where HLA class I and class II types were available, the types were taken from metadata supplied by the sample provider, not from assay-based typing.

General conclusions and limits of the study: How much clinical and demographic metadata was included differed by source and by participant, and the metadata was provided uncurated.

Collaborating institutions collected whole blood in K2EDTA tubes following their own protocols. For TCRbeta analysis, collaborator samples were shipped as frozen whole blood, as isolated PBMCs, or as DNA extracted from either sample type. Input material: peripheral blood. The sequence joins TRBV5-1 to TRBJ2-5, with TRBD2 identical over 10 junction bases. This sequence originates from a human donor in a cohort sampled during active COVID-19. The CDR3 region has the sequence CASSLGAQRGGETQYF. The nucleotide sequence reads as follows: TGCGCCAGCAGCTTGGGAGCTCAGCGGGGGGGAGAGACCCAGTACTTC.